This entry is about one TCR beta chain. Antigen: not known. These data belong to a study of blood T cells in healthy people across ages. Study-wide results and limits: No conclusive comparison of naive versus antigen-experienced cells was possible with unsorted PBMCs. Diversity estimated from one million T cells was considered an underestimate.

The germline gives CDR1 LGHDT, CDR2 YNNKEL (reference sequence). The CDR3 extends over 16 amino acids. The V end lost 4 bases, the J end lost 2 bases, and 15 bases lay between the germline ends. Peripheral blood was drawn, ten milliliters per donor. Sample-barcoded 5' priming and a J-beta primer mix drove a second PCR of roughly 6 to 12 cycles. TCRdb passed the 5' RACE reads through MiXCR, listing each CDR3 protein once. The table lists about 840,000 distinct CDR3 sequences, just under 30% of them singletons, with roughly a tenth in the top ten. These data were also filed under a second study, of T cells of mothers and their children.

The sample comprised blood. The clonotype comes from a middle-aged woman in good health. The V gene is TRBV3-1, the J gene TRBJ2-1; D possibly corresponds to TRBD2 (5 bases). CDR3 amino acids: CASSPLATGPYNEQFF. The CDR3 nucleotides read TGTGCCAGCAGCCCCCTAGCTACGGGCCCCTACAATGAGCAGTTCTTC.